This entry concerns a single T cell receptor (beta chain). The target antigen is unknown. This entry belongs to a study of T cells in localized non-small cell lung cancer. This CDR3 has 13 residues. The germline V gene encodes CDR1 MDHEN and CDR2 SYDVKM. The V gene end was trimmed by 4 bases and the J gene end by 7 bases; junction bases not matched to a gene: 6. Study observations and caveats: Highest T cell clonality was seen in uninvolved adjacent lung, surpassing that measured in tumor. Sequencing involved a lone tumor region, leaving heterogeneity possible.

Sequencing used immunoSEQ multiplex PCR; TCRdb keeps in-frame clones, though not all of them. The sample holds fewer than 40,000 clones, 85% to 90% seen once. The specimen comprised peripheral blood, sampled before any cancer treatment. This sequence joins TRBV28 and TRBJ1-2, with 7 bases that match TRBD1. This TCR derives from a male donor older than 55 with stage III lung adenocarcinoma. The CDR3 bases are TGTGCCAGCAGTTCTCCAGGGGGATCTGGCTACACCTTC. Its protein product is CASSSPGGSGYTF.